The clone carrying this TCR beta chain counts as medium-sized by frequency. Its antigen is undetermined. Carrying UMI labels, the TRB cDNA libraries were prepared through 5' RACE. From its re-call of the 5' RACE reads, TCRdb lists each CDR3 protein once, without DNA. Recorded for this sample: over 50,000 distinct CDR3 sequences. The sample originates from a study of CXCR3-negative and CXCR3-positive naive CD8 T cells. Study conclusions and caveats: Against CXCR3-negative naive cells, CXCR3-positive naive cells showed more hydrophobic TRB CDR3s.

CDR1 is SGHVS and CDR2 is FNYEAQ in the germline V gene. This CDR3 is 20 amino acids long. The specimen was naive CXCR3+ CD8+ T cells from blood. Subset defined: CD45RO-CCR7+CD27+CD95- naive CD8+ T cells expressing CXCR3 (TNR3+). The chain uses TRBV7-6 and TRBJ2-1; TCRdb's D call, TRBD1, is unchecked because there is no DNA. The receptor was derived from a human donor in good health. Some clones in this sample may be carry-over from other donors' samples. The CDR3 sequence is CASSLVPSQVRKSPSGEQFF.